This TCR beta chain is from a study of pediatric ulcerative colitis. Study results and limitations: A couple of rectal CDR3 clonotypes occurred in all ulcerative colitis patients.

Sequencing was at survey level. This table comes from immunoSEQ multiplex PCR, and its TCRdb copy is limited to in-frame clones, with some not included. The table records tens of thousands of clones, 77% of them present only once. V gave up 2 bases and J gave up 3 bases, with 15 bases separating them. Germline loops: CDR1 SGHKS, CDR2 YYEKEE (reference sequence). This CDR3 region has 15 residues. This clone is deemed medium-sized (0.01 to 0.1%). Its antigen is undetermined. At colonoscopy, a blood sample was also collected. This receptor was identified in a boy aged 5-17 years with moderate ulcerative colitis. V gene TRBV5-5 combines with J gene TRBJ2-7; no firm D call. The sequencing sample was made of blood. This CDR3 is CASSFSETVYYEQYF. The CDR3 DNA reads as TGTGCCAGCAGCTTCTCCGAGACCGTATACTACGAGCAGTACTTC.